This T cell receptor beta chain was sequenced during a study of OX40 agonist ivuxolimab in advanced cancers. About the study: The group had a mean age of roughly 65 years, ranged from about 23 to 85, and was 80% to 85% male.

V was clipped by 7 bases and J by 0 bases, with 12 bases between them. CDR3 size: 13 residues. Germline CDR1 reads GTSNPN; CDR2 reads SVGIG (reference sequence). The protocol was immunoSEQ multiplex PCR, while the TCRdb copy is restricted to in-frame clones and leaves out a portion. The sample shows 65,000 to 85,000 clones, 93% of them seen only once. Worth noting for this clone: The antigen is not known.

Study results and limitations: The expanded peripheral T cells' antigen specificity was not determined. Compared with CD4+, CD8+ T cells on average had more expanded clones. With doses of 0.1-3.0 mg/kg, partial responders showed among the lowest clonal expansion.

The chain combines TRBV30 with TRBJ1-2; D ambiguous. The sample in question was CD4+ or CD8+ T cells sorted from blood, obtained in a trial of the OX40 agonist ivuxolimab. The TCR comes from an adult with an advanced solid tumor such as melanoma, head and neck, liver or kidney cancer. The CDR3 nucleotides read TGTGCCTTAGACGAGGAGACTAACTATGGCTACACCTTC. This codes for CALDEETNYGYTF.